The source of this T cell receptor beta chain is a study of cytomegalovirus exposure and HLA in healthy donors. In the study overall: The study placed approximately 81% of its approximately 400 genotyped donors in the Caucasian-associated ancestry cluster.

Study outcomes and limitations: The study reported that TCR beta sequences accurately predicted HLA-A and HLA-B alleles in most subjects. Among CMV-associated TCR beta chains, most appeared HLA-restricted in a later analysis.

Primers: 60 Vbeta forward and 13 Jbeta reverse. Only in-frame clones appear in the TCRdb table, and some are missing; sequencing was by immunoSEQ multiplex PCR. The table lists tens of thousands of clones, around three quarters of them singletons. Remarks on this clone: The antigen is undetermined.

Sequenced: PBMCs. This receptor was taken from a man aged 55 to 70 in good health and CMV-seronegative.

The CDR3 DNA sequence: TGTGCCAGCAGCCCTCGCGGGCGTGAGACCCAGTACTTC. Amino acid sequence: CASSPRGRETQYF. The J gene is TRBJ2-5, the V gene TRBV14, with a tentative D call TRBD2 (5 bases). CDR3 length equals 13 residues. Germline CDR1 SGHDN, CDR2 FVKESK. V dropped 4 bases and J dropped 5 bases, with 11 bases sitting between them.